The subject of this entry is one T cell receptor beta chain. As yet, its antigen is unknown. This sample stems from a study of post-analysis software for immune sequencing data. Prepared libraries of TCR beta cDNA carried unique molecular identifiers. TCRdb itself ran the PCR reads through MiXCR, one entry per CDR3 protein. The repertoire holds hundreds of thousands of distinct CDR3 sequences, 36% seen once, with under 5% in the top ten. Study results and caveats: In patients, TRBV5-6, TRBV5-1 and TRBV20-1 belonged to five or six TRBV segments found more frequently than in controls. Comparison with controls showed significantly lower normalized Chao1 diversity in multiple sclerosis patients.

Germline assignment: CDR1 PRHDT and CDR2 FYEKMQ (reference sequence). Trimming took 5 bases from V and 5 from J, leaving 18 bases between them. This CDR3 comprises 16 residues. The origin of this receptor is a girl aged 10-17 years with multiple sclerosis. The J gene is TRBJ2-2, the V gene TRBV13; D assignment may be TRBD1 or TRBD2 (6 bases each). Sequences were obtained from blood. The CDR3, as DNA: TGTGCCAGCAGCCCCAAGGGGGGAGTCGGGACCGGGGAGCTGTTTTTT. Translated, it gives CASSPKGGVGTGELFF.